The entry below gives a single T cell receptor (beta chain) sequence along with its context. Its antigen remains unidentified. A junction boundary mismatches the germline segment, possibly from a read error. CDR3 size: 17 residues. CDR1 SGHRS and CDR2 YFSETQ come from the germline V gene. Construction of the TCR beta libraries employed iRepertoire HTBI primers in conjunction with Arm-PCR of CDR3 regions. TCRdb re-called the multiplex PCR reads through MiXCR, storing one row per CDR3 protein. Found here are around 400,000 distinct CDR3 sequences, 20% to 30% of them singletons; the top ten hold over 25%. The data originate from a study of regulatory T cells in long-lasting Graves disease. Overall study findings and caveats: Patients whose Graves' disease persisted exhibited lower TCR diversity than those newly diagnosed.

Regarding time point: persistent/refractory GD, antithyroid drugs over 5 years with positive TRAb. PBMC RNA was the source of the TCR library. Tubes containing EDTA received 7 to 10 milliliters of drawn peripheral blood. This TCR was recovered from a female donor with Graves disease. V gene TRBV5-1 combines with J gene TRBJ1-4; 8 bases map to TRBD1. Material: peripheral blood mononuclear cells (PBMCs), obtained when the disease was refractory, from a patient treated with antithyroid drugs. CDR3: CASSFDQGATTNEKLSF. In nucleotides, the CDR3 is TGCGCCAGCAGCTTTGATCAGGGGGCGACAACTAATGAAAAACTGTCTTTT. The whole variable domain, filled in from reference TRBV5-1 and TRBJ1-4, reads KAGVTQTPRYLIKTRGQQVTLSCSPISGHRSVSWYQQTPGQGLQFLFEYFSETQRNKGNFPGRFSGRQFSNSRSEMNVSTLELGDSALYLCASSFDQGATTNEKLSFGSGTQLSVL.